A selection of T cell receptor beta chains follows, all from one sample in a study of shared clonotypes between healthy human individuals. This table comes from immunoSEQ multiplex PCR, and its TCRdb copy is limited to in-frame clones, with some not included. The repertoire holds some 1 million clones, with around 75% as singletons. Material for sequencing was memory CD4+ T cells sorted from blood. These receptors all come from a man younger than 35 in good health. Both conserved end residues are part of each CDR3. The D gene is left open where the match is weak. Clone size is shown for a subset of rows, as once, few, many or a class of expanded clone.

V gene	clone size	J gene	D gene	CDR3 DNA	CDR3 protein
TRBV7-2	-	TRBJ2-3	-	TGTGCCAGCAGCCGAGCTAGCGTAAGTCCCACAGATACGCAGTATTTT	CASSRASVSPTDTQYF
TRBV5-1	many	TRBJ2-7	TRBD1	TGCGCCAGCAGCTTCGAGGGGGCATATTACGAGCAGTACTTC	CASSFEGAYYEQYF
TRBV28	-	TRBJ2-5	-	TGTGCCAGCAGTTCGGGACAACAAGAGACCCAGTACTTC	CASSSGQQETQYF
TRBV19	few	TRBJ2-2	-	TGTGCCAGTAGTATATCCGAGAACACCGGGGAGCTGTTTTTT	CASSISENTGELFF
TRBV28	-	TRBJ1-6	TRBD1	TGTGCCAGCAGTTTTCCCGGGACAGGATTCACACCCCTCCACTTT	CASSFPGTGFTPLHF
TRBV7-2	-	TRBJ2-6	-	TGTGCCAGCAGCTTTACAGGGAGGTCTGGGGCCAACGTCCTGACTTTC	CASSFTGRSGANVLTF
TRBV4-3	-	TRBJ2-1	TRBD2	TGCGCCAGCAGCCAAGAAGGACTAGCGGTCTACAATGAGCAGTTCTTC	CASSQEGLAVYNEQFF
TRBV5-6	-	TRBJ1-5	-	TGTGCCAGCAGCTCCTTAGGCGTGGGGGATAGCAATCAGCCCCAGCATTTT	CASSSLGVGDSNQPQHF
TRBV5-5	-	TRBJ1-1	-	TGTGCCAGCAGCCCCCGGACGGTGAACACTGAAGCTTTCTTT	CASSPRTVNTEAFF
TRBV5-1	-	TRBJ2-5	TRBD2	TGCGCCAGCAGCTTGGCCGGTGCGGGAGGGGCCCAAGAGACCCAGTACTTC	CASSLAGAGGAQETQYF
TRBV10-3	-	TRBJ2-7	TRBD2	TGTGCCATCTCTCGCGGGAGGGACGAGCAGTACTTC	CAISRGRDEQYF
TRBV6-1	-	TRBJ1-5	TRBD1	TGTGCCAGCAGTCTTACAGGGGGCTCCAATCAGCCCCAGCATTTT	CASSLTGGSNQPQHF
TRBV2	many	TRBJ1-1	-	TGTGCCAGCAGGGCAGCAGCACTAGACACTGAAGCTTTCTTT	CASRAAALDTEAFF
TRBV30	few	TRBJ1-5	-	TGTGCCTGGAGTGTTTGGGGGTTAAGGCAGCCCCAGCATTTT	CAWSVWGLRQPQHF
TRBV19	-	TRBJ1-5	TRBD1	TGTGCCACCCGAGGGACAGGGGGCGGTCAGCCCCAGCATTTT	CATRGTGGGQPQHF
TRBV9	-	TRBJ1-6	-	TGTGCCAGCAGTTTTTCCGCGGATTCCTATAATTCACCCCTCCACTTT	CASSFSADSYNSPLHF
TRBV5-1	-	TRBJ2-5	TRBD2	TGCGCCAGCACTAAAATAGGGGAGGGCCGAGAGACCCAGTACTTC	CASTKIGEGRETQYF
TRBV28	-	TRBJ1-6	TRBD1	TGTGCCAGCGGATATCAGGGGGCGGTCTGGAATTCACCCCTCCACTTT	CASGYQGAVWNSPLHF
TRBV11-3	-	TRBJ1-6	-	TGTGCCAGCAGCTACAATAATTCACCCCTCCACTTT	CASSYNNSPLHF
TRBV7-2	-	TRBJ2-5	-	TGTGCCAGCAGCCCCGGCAAAAAGACCCAGTACTTC	CASSPGKKTQYF
TRBV6-6	-	TRBJ1-5	TRBD1	TGTGCCAGCAGTTATGGACAGGGTGGGAATCAGCCCCAGCATTTT	CASSYGQGGNQPQHF
TRBV5-1	-	TRBJ1-2	-	TGCGCCAGCAGCGGCTCGAGTAGGGGAGGGGGCTATGGCTACACCTTC	CASSGSSRGGGYGYTF
TRBV7-8	many	TRBJ1-6	TRBD1	TGTGCCAGCAGCCCAGGACAGGCCTATAATTCACCCCTCCACTTT	CASSPGQAYNSPLHF
TRBV13	few	TRBJ1-3	TRBD1	TGTGCCAGCAGCTTAAAGCCCAGGGGGCCTGGAAACACCATATATTTT	CASSLKPRGPGNTIYF